These 5 T cell receptor beta chains originate from one sample sequenced in a study of T cells in Graves' hyperthyroidism and ophthalmopathy. Amplified TCR beta CDR3 regions derived from RNA transcripts. Primed by the HTBI set, a first-round RT-PCR was run on the TCR CDR3. TCRdb redid the calling of the multiplex PCR reads with MiXCR, one entry per CDR3 protein. This sample has around 660,000 distinct CDR3 sequences, with 45% found just once. The sample taken for sequencing was peripheral blood or thyroid tissue (not recorded which). The receptor set was obtained from an adult man with Graves' disease, either hyperthyroidism or ophthalmopathy (not recorded which).

With regard to this clonotype: This clone may be a read error of a much larger clone one base away. Because the CDR3 is missing its conserved closing phenylalanine or tryptophan, this is likely a read error. The chain is built from TRBV10-3 and TRBJ1-1; 9 bases map to TRBD1. V shed 10 bases, J shed 4 bases, and the junction held 7 bases outside the gene matches. In germline, CDR1 is ENHRY, CDR2 SYGVKD. The CDR3 sequence is 13 residues long. CDR3 nucleotide sequence: TGTGCCAGCATCGGGACAGGGAGCACTGAAGCTTTCCTT. As protein: CASIGTGSTEAFL.

The chain employs TRBV29-1 and TRBJ1-1; D gene unclear. Per the germline V gene, CDR1 is SQVTM and CDR2 is ANQGSEA. The CDR3 loop spans 12 amino acids. The V end lost 5 bases, the J end lost 3 bases, and 10 bases lay between the germline ends. The CDR3 protein is CSVTEVYTEAFF. The DNA for the CDR3 is TGCAGCGTTACGGAAGTCTACACTGAAGCTTTCTTT.

Only a few counts were recorded for this clonotype. A clone one base away is much larger, so this may be a read error. The V gene is TRBV6-1, the J gene TRBJ1-5; D is unclear. The germline V gene has CDR1 MNHNS and CDR2 SASEGT. The CDR3 has 14 amino acids. The ends were cut back, 2 bases at V and 4 bases at J, with 9 bases in the middle. The CDR3 bases are TGTGCCAGCAGTGAACGGGCAGATAATCAGCCCCAGCATTTT. This translates into CASSERADNQPQHF.

This clonotype appeared a few times. The CDR3 loop reads CASSSRSLNTEAFF. The CDR3 bases are TGTGCCAGCAGTTCTCGTAGCCTGAACACTGAAGCTTTCTTT. This sequence joins TRBV11-2 and TRBJ1-1; no clear D. CDR1 is SGHAT, CDR2 FQNNGV, per germline. The CDR3 is made up of 14 amino acids. Trimming removed 6 bases at V and 0 bases at J, with 11 bases between.

The chain links TRBV7-8 to TRBJ1-4; D is possibly TRBD1 (6 bases). Germline V lookup: CDR1 SGHVS, CDR2 FQNEAQ. Trimming took 4 bases from V and 4 from J, leaving 16 bases between them. The CDR3 is 16 amino acids. CDR3 loop: CASSSTSGVLNEKLFF. The CDR3 DNA reads TGTGCCAGCAGCTCCACCTCAGGGGTACTTAATGAAAAACTGTTTTTT.